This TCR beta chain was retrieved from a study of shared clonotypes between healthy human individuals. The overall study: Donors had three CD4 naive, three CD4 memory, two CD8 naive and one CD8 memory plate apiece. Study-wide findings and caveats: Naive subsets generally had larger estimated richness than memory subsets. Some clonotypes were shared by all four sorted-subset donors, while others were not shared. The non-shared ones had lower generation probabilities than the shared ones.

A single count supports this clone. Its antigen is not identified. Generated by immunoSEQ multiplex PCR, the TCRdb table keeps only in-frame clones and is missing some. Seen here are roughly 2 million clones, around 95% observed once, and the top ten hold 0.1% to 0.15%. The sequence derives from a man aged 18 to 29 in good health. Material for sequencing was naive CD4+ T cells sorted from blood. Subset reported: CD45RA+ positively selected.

In nucleotides, the CDR3 is TGTGCCTCTAACCCCGGACAGGCGGGAAACGAGCAGTTCTTC. The encoded protein is CASNPGQAGNEQFF. This chain joins TRBV19 and TRBJ2-1, with D maybe TRBD1 (7 bases). The CDR3 totals 14 residues. Between the trimmed V and J ends, which lost 11 bases and 10 bases, there was a span of 24 bases. The germline CDR1 and CDR2 sequences are LNHDA and SQIVND (reference sequence).